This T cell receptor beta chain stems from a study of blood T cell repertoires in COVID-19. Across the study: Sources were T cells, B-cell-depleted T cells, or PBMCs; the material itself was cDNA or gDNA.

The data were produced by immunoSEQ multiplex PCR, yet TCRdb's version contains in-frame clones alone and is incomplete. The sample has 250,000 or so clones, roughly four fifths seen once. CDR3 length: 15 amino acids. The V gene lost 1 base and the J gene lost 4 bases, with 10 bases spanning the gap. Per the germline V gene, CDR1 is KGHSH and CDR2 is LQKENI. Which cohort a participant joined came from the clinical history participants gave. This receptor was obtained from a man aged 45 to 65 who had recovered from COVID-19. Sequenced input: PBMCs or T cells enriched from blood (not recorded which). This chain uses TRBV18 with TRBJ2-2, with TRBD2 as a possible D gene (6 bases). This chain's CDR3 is CASSPLREATGELFF. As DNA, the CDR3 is TGTGCCAGCTCACCACTCAGGGAGGCCACCGGGGAGCTGTTTTTT.